Listed below are T cell receptor beta chains from one sample, sequenced in a study of T-cell memory formation after mild COVID-19. One entry per CDR3 protein, called by TCRdb with MiXCR from the 5' RACE reads. The sample records a few hundred thousand distinct CDR3 sequences, more than 20% being singletons. Sequenced material: PBMCs or a T cell subset sorted from them (not recorded which). These receptors were collected from a man between 18 and 35 years old who had mild COVID-19 (a few samples of this study predate the infection). Cell type and time point are not known. Each CDR3 is given with its conserved first and last residue. A D gene is named only where the DNA matches it firmly. The size of a clone is reported for some rows only, either as once, few or many, or as a class for expanded clones.

TRBV6-6	TRBJ1-2	-	-	TGTGCCAGCAACGCAGCCTCCCTAGGCGGCTACACCTTC	CASNAASLGGYTF
TRBV7-9	TRBJ2-1	-	many	TGTGCCAGCAGCACTTGGGGGGGGGCCTCCTACAATGAGCAGTTCTTC	CASSTWGGASYNEQFF
TRBV9	TRBJ1-4	-	-	TGTGCCAGCAGCTTCGGGACGAACATAAATGAAAAACTGTTTTTT	CASSFGTNINEKLFF
TRBV10-3	TRBJ2-5	TRBD2	few	TGTGCCATCAGTGAGGTAGCGGGGGCATTGGAGACCCAGTACTTC	CAISEVAGALETQYF
TRBV7-2	TRBJ2-5	-	few	TGTGCCAGCAGCTTAGGGTTAGGGATGGAGACCCAGTACTTC	CASSLGLGMETQYF
TRBV7-2	TRBJ1-6	-	-	TGTGCCAGCAGTCCAACTTATGCCTATAATTCACCCCTCCACTTT	CASSPTYAYNSPLHF
TRBV5-1	TRBJ1-6	-	few	TGCGCCAGCAGCTTGTTTACGGGCTACGGTTCACCCCTCCACTTT	CASSLFTGYGSPLHF
TRBV25-1	TRBJ2-5	-	-	TGTGCCAGCAGTGATGGACTGGCGGAGACCCAGTACTTC	CASSDGLAETQYF
TRBV21-1	TRBJ1-1	-	-	TGTGCCAGCAGCAAGGGAGGGGGACTGTCCACTGAAGCTTTCTTT	CASSKGGGLSTEAFF
TRBV18	TRBJ1-5	TRBD1	few	TGTGCCAGCTCACCCACAGGGGGCAGGCATCAGCCCCAGCATTTT	CASSPTGGRHQPQHF
TRBV5-6	TRBJ1-2	-	-	TGTGCCAGCAGCTTGGGGGAGGGTAACTATGGCTACACCTTC	CASSLGEGNYGYTF
TRBV19	TRBJ1-1	-	few	TGTGCCAGTAGTTTACACCGGGACCCCAAAATGAACACTGAAGCTTTCTTT	CASSLHRDPKMNTEAFF
TRBV6-2/TRBV6-3	TRBJ2-2	-	-	TGTGCCAGCAGTTACCAGAAGAACACCGGGGAGCTGTTTTTT	CASSYQKNTGELFF
TRBV20-1	TRBJ2-2	TRBD2	few	TGCAGTGCTAGAGGTCCCACTAGCGGGGGGACCGGGGAGCTGTTTTTT	CSARGPTSGGTGELFF
TRBV14	TRBJ1-2	TRBD1	few	TGTGCCAGCAGCCAAAGGGACAGGGTCCTGGACGGCTACACCTTC	CASSQRDRVLDGYTF
TRBV20-1	TRBJ2-5	-	few	TGCAGTGCTACAACCGGGACATCCGAAGAGACCCAGTACTTC	CSATTGTSEETQYF
TRBV4-1	TRBJ1-6	-	-	TGCGCCAGCAGCCCGGAACCGGGATCAGTTTCACCCCTCCACTTT	CASSPEPGSVSPLHF
TRBV3-1	TRBJ2-5	TRBD1	-	TGTGCCAGCAGCACTGGGACAGGAGGAATTGGGGAGACCCAGTACTTC	CASSTGTGGIGETQYF
TRBV30	TRBJ2-1	-	many	TGTGCCTTTCGGGGGGACACCTACAATGAGCAGTTCTTC	CAFRGDTYNEQFF
TRBV18	TRBJ1-5	-	-	TGTGCCAGCTCACCAGCGACAGATCAGCCCCAGCATTTT	CASSPATDQPQHF
TRBV20-1	TRBJ2-1	-	many	TGCAGTGCCCAGGAAACGTTTTCTCGGACATTGAACAATGAGCAGTTCTTC	CSAQETFSRTLNNEQFF
TRBV20-1	TRBJ2-3	TRBD2	few	TGCAGTGCTTTTTTAGCGGGGGGCCCAGGAGATACGCAGTATTTT	CSAFLAGGPGDTQYF
TRBV12-3/TRBV12-4	TRBJ1-1	-	-	TGTGCCAGCAGTTTAGTAGCGGGAAGGTGGACTGAAGCTTTCTTT	CASSLVAGRWTEAFF
TRBV6-5	TRBJ2-5	TRBD2	few	TGTGCCAGCAGTTACTCGTCTAGCGGGGGGCTCTCTCAAGAGACCCAGTACTTC	CASSYSSSGGLSQETQYF
TRBV4-2	TRBJ2-1	TRBD1	-	TGTGCCAGCAGCCAAGCTACTTGGGGACAGGGGTACAATGAGCAGTTCTTC	CASSQATWGQGYNEQFF
TRBV12-3/TRBV12-4	TRBJ2-7	-	many	TGTGCCAGCAGTTTCCCCGGGCCCTACGAGCAGTACTTC	CASSFPGPYEQYF
TRBV12-3/TRBV12-4	TRBJ2-1	TRBD1	-	TGTGCCAGCAGTGTCACGGGACAGGGTCGTGGGGGAGAGCAGTTCTTC	CASSVTGQGRGGEQFF
TRBV7-8	TRBJ2-2	-	-	TGTGCCAGCAGGCCGACCCGATCAAGCACCGGGGAGCTGTTTTTT	CASRPTRSSTGELFF
TRBV29-1	TRBJ1-6	-	few	TGCAGCGTTGAATGGGATTCACCCCTCCACTTT	CSVEWDSPLHF
TRBV11-1	TRBJ2-5	TRBD1	-	TGTGCCAGCAGCTCCCCTACAGGGGGCTTAGAGACCCAGTACTTC	CASSSPTGGLETQYF
TRBV9	TRBJ1-2	TRBD1	once	TGTGCCAGCAGCGTAGGGCCCCAGGGGGATTATGGCTACACCTTC	CASSVGPQGDYGYTF
TRBV12-3/TRBV12-4	TRBJ1-1	-	-	TGTGCCAGCAGTTTAGCGGAGGGCAAGGGGAACACTGAAGCTTTCTTT	CASSLAEGKGNTEAFF
TRBV5-1	TRBJ2-1	-	-	TGCGCCAGCAGCTTGTCGGTTGGTGCAGCGGGTGAGCAGTTCTTC	CASSLSVGAAGEQFF
TRBV12-3/TRBV12-4	TRBJ2-3	-	few	TGTGCCAGCAGTCAAAGGGGGAGTTGGAGGCGGAATACGCAGTATTTT	CASSQRGSWRRNTQYF
TRBV6-6	TRBJ2-1	TRBD1	few	TGTGCCAGCAGACCGGGACAGGGGCGGCACAATGAGCAGTTCTTC	CASRPGQGRHNEQFF
TRBV20-1	TRBJ1-5	-	-	TGCAGTGCTAGCCGGGACCGGAGTTATAGCAATCAGCCCCAGCATTTT	CSASRDRSYSNQPQHF
TRBV5-1	TRBJ2-2	TRBD1	few	TGCGCCAGCAGCATGCGACAGGGGGCCGCCGCCGGGGAGCTGTTTTTT	CASSMRQGAAAGELFF
TRBV10-3	TRBJ2-6	TRBD2	-	TGTGCCATCAGTGAGTCTCGGGGACTAGCGGGCGACTCTGGGGCCAACGTCCTGACTTTC	CAISESRGLAGDSGANVLTF
TRBV4-2	TRBJ2-7	TRBD2	-	TGTGCCAGCAGCCAAGGTCTAGCGGGTGCCGAGCAGTACTTC	CASSQGLAGAEQYF
TRBV7-9	TRBJ1-2	-	few	TGTGCCAGCAGATCGGACACTTATGGCTACACCTTC	CASRSDTYGYTF